The next 20 T cell receptor beta chains were all read from a single sample in a study of OX40 agonist ivuxolimab in advanced cancers. The method was immunoSEQ multiplex PCR; TCRdb's version includes in-frame clones alone and lacks a portion of them. Among 85,000 to 100,000 clones listed, roughly 93% were seen once. Sequencing used CD4+ or CD8+ T cells sorted from blood, obtained in a trial of the OX40 agonist ivuxolimab. Receptors originate from an adult with an advanced solid tumor such as melanoma, head and neck, liver or kidney cancer.

The V call is TRBV4-2, the J call TRBJ1-4; TRBD1 agrees at 11 bases. Germline V gives CDR1 LGHNA, CDR2 YNFKEQ. The junction had 7 bases not matched to a gene; V was cut back by 0 bases and J by 10 bases. This CDR3 is built from 16 residues. The CDR3 DNA sequence: TGTGCCAGCAGCCAAGACGTTGGACAGGGGGCTTTAAAACTGTTTTTT. Translating gives CASSQDVGQGALKLFF.

The chain employs TRBV4-3 and TRBJ1-2, with D possibly matching TRBD1 (5 bases). Germline CDR1 reads LGHNA; CDR2 reads YSLEER. CDR3 length equals 13 residues. Trimming removed 1 base from V and 6 bases from J, with 9 bases in between. DNA of the CDR3: TGCGCCAGCAGCCAAGCCCAGGGCGATGGCTACACCTTC. Translation gives CASSQAQGDGYTF.

The chain uses TRBV29-1 and TRBJ1-2; unclear D gene. The CDR3 length is 14 residues. Trimming took off 0 bases at V and 6 bases at J, with 14 bases between the two ends. Germline V CDR1 and CDR2: SQVTM, ANQGSEA. The CDR3: CSVEDQGVGHGYTF. In DNA, the CDR3 is TGCAGCGTTGAAGATCAAGGAGTAGGGCATGGCTACACCTTC. Full variable domain (missing parts from reference TRBV29-1 and TRBJ1-2): SAVISQKPSRDICQRGTSLTIQCQVDSQVTMMFWYRQQPGQSLTLIATANQGSEATYESGFVIDKFPISRPNLTFSTLTVSNMSPEDSSIYLCSVEDQGVGHGYTFGSGTRLTVV.

This clone appeared a single time. The V and J genes are TRBV30 and TRBJ2-5; TRBD2 is a possible D gene (6 bases). CDR1 is GTSNPN and CDR2 is SVGIG in the germline V gene (reference sequence). Trimming pared 2 bases from V and 1 base from J, leaving 8 bases between. The CDR3 is 13 residues long. CDR3 amino acids: CAWSLSGQETQYF. The CDR3 DNA is TGTGCCTGGAGTCTTAGCGGCCAAGAGACCCAGTACTTC.

V and J are TRBV30 and TRBJ1-1; 11 bases are a match to TRBD1. Germline trimming cut 5 bases from V and 7 bases from J; bases unmatched to any gene: 6. The CDR3 length is 13 residues. Per germline, CDR1 GTSNPN and CDR2 SVGIG (reference sequence). The DNA for the CDR3 is TGTGCCTGGTTGGGACAGGGGGAACATGAAGCTTTCTTT. The encoded protein is CAWLGQGEHEAFF.

The chain is built from TRBV6-1 and TRBJ2-3, with 7 bases aligning to TRBD2. The CDR3 length is 16 residues. V gave up 4 bases and J gave up 4 bases; unmatched junction bases: 11. CDR1 and CDR2 from the germline V gene are MNHNS and SASEGT. The CDR3 DNA sequence: TGTGCCAGCAGTGCGGAAGGACTAGTCGGTTCAGATACGCAGTATTTT. Amino acids: CASSAEGLVGSDTQYF.

The J gene is TRBJ1-4, the V gene TRBV5-1; no clear D. Germline V CDR1 and CDR2: SGHRS, YFSETQ. V was trimmed by 0 bases and J by 3 bases, leaving 9 bases between them. CDR3 length equals 15 residues. CDR3 in amino acids: CASSLEGRSNEKLFF. CDR3 nucleotide sequence: TGCGCCAGCAGCTTGGAGGGCAGGTCTAATGAAAAACTGTTTTTT.

DNA of the CDR3: TGTGCCTCCAGGGTGGCCGGGGAGCTGTTTTTT. It is translated as CASRVAGELFF. The rearrangement links TRBV30 to TRBJ2-2, with D possibly matching TRBD1 (5 bases). The germline V gene has CDR1 GTSNPN and CDR2 SVGIG (reference sequence). The length of the CDR3 is 11 residues. V was clipped by 7 bases and J by 6 bases, with 9 bases between them. Supplemented by reference TRBV30 and TRBJ2-2, the full variable domain reads SQTIHQWPATLVQPVGSPLSLECTVEGTSNPNLYWYRQAAGRGLQLLFYSVGIGQISSEVPQNLSASRPQDRQFILSSKKLLLSDSGFYLCASRVAGELFFGEGSRLTVL.

V and J are TRBV19 and TRBJ1-2; no clear D. Germline V CDR1 and CDR2: LNHDA, SQIVND (reference sequence). Trimming cost V 2 bases and J 4 bases, with 8 bases left between them. This CDR3 is 13 amino acids long. The CDR3 spells CASSIPTLYGYTF. The CDR3 DNA reads as TGTGCCAGTAGTATACCAACCCTCTATGGCTACACCTTC.

This chain uses TRBV28 with TRBJ2-7, with a weak D call TRBD1 (6 bases). This CDR3 has 14 amino acids. V lost 6 bases, J lost 2 bases, and 14 bases lay in between. The germline CDR1 and CDR2 sequences are MDHEN and SYDVKM. CDR3: CASRKQGLTYEQYF. CDR3 DNA sequence: TGTGCCAGCAGAAAACAGGGATTGACCTACGAGCAGTACTTC. Full variable domain (remainder filled in from reference TRBV28 and TRBJ2-7): DVKVTQSSRYLVKRTGEKVFLECVQDMDHENMFWYRQDPGLGLRLIYFSYDVKMKEKGDIPEGYSVSREKKERFSLILESASTNQTSMYLCASRKQGLTYEQYFGPGTRLTVT.

The chain is built from TRBV6-5 and TRBJ2-1, with D perhaps matching TRBD2 (6 bases). This CDR3 is built from 14 residues. CDR1 is MNHEY, CDR2 SVGAGI, per germline. Trimming took off 0 bases at V and 14 bases at J, with 17 bases between the two ends. The CDR3 DNA follows: TGTGCCAGCAGTTACTCGATCGTCTCGGGAGTAGAGTTCTTC. Amino acids: CASSYSIVSGVEFF.

V gene TRBV28 combines with J gene TRBJ1-1, with 7 bases that match TRBD1. The length of the CDR3 is 17 residues. Germline CDR1 is MDHEN and CDR2 is SYDVKM. After removal of 6 bases from V and 7 bases from J, the junction contained 20 bases not matched to a gene. CDR3 nucleotide sequence: TGTGCCAGCAGCCCAACTACCAGGGGGTACAGGCTCGGTGAAGCTTTCTTT. This sequence encodes CASSPTTRGYRLGEAFF.

The chain carries TRBV28 and TRBJ1-6; 9 bases fit TRBD1. Looked up from germline, CDR1 is MDHEN and CDR2 is SYDVKM. V shed 3 bases and J 2 bases; nucleotides not matched to a gene: 2. The CDR3 extends over 16 amino acids. CDR3 DNA sequence: TGTGCCAGCAGTTTGGACAGGGGTCCCTATAATTCACCCCTCCACTTT. Translated: CASSLDRGPYNSPLHF.

Only one count was recorded for this clone. The genes are TRBV30 and TRBJ2-4; possible D gene TRBD2, 6 bases. Germline CDR1 reads GTSNPN; CDR2 reads SVGIG (reference sequence). V shed 4 bases and J shed 13 bases, with 14 bases lying between them. The CDR3 covers 11 residues. The CDR3 DNA reads as TGTGCCTGGACCCAGGCAGGGAGGCAGTACTTC. Translation: CAWTQAGRQYF.

The V gene is TRBV6-6, the J gene TRBJ2-3; TRBD2 matches at 10 bases. Trimming at V came to 6 bases and at J to 3 bases, leaving 9 bases not matched to a gene. This CDR3 comprises 16 residues. The germline V gene has CDR1 MNHNY and CDR2 SVGAGI (reference sequence). Here the CDR3 reads CASSPTGTSVTDTQYF. The CDR3, as DNA: TGTGCCAGCAGCCCGACCGGGACTAGCGTAACAGATACGCAGTATTTT.

The chain combines TRBV2 with TRBJ1-3; unclear D gene. This CDR3 region has 14 residues. V shed 4 bases and J shed 0 bases, with 7 bases lying between them. CDR1 and CDR2 (germline): SNHLY, FYNNEI. The CDR3 nucleotides read TGTGCCAGCAGTGTACCGCACTCTGGAAACACCATATATTTT. Amino acids: CASSVPHSGNTIYF.

This chain uses TRBV7-9 with TRBJ1-4; D remains ambiguous. The CDR3 runs 15 residues. Per the germline V gene, CDR1 is SEHNR and CDR2 is FQNEAQ (reference sequence). V was shortened by 1 base and J by 2 bases, with 8 bases between the two germline ends. CDR3 nucleotide sequence: TGTGCCAGCAGCTTAGGTGAAACGACTAATGAAAAACTGTTTTTT. It encodes CASSLGETTNEKLFF.

This rearrangement joins TRBV6-5 to TRBJ1-2, with 7 positions matching TRBD1. CDR1 and CDR2 (germline): MNHEY, SVGAGI. With V trimmed by 0 bases and J by 6 bases, 7 bases remained unmatched. This CDR3 comprises 15 residues. The CDR3 loop reads CASSYSPTGWDGYTF. The CDR3 bases are TGTGCCAGCAGTTACTCCCCGACAGGGTGGGATGGCTACACCTTC.

The V and J genes are TRBV6-5 and TRBJ1-1, with D possibly TRBD1 on 5 matching bases. The CDR3 runs to 12 residues. With 10 bases removed from V and 3 bases from J, the gap between germline ends came to 12 bases. CDR1 and CDR2 (germline): MNHEY, SVGAGI. The CDR3 is CATQGSYTEAFF. The CDR3 DNA reads as TGTGCCACCCAGGGATCATACACTGAAGCTTTCTTT.

The genes are TRBV5-4 and TRBJ2-1; the D is unclear. Germline V gene sequence: CDR1 SGHNT, CDR2 YYREEE (reference sequence). The CDR3 length is 12 residues. Trimming took off 0 bases at V and 6 bases at J, with 4 bases between the two ends. CDR3 sequence (DNA): TGTGCCAGCAGCTTGGATACCAATGAGCAGTTCTTC. This encodes CASSLDTNEQFF.